A single T cell receptor beta chain is shown here with its context. Its antigen is unknown. The sample is drawn from a study of Ad26.COV2.S vaccination and SARS-CoV-2 variants. Points from the study as a whole: While placebo recipients had lower spike-specific TCR breadth, vaccine recipients had more.

The V segment lost 4 bases and the J segment 2 bases; nucleotides outside the gene matches: 9. This CDR3 has 17 residues. Germline assignment: CDR1 SGHNT and CDR2 YYREEE (reference sequence). Assay: immunoSEQ multiplex PCR; the TCRdb copy retains only in-frame clones and omits some. The repertoire has approximately 410,000 clones, around 93% of them found once; the top ten carry roughly 1.7%. Described treatment: about 20 received Ad26.COV2.S at low or high dose, single or two shots; five or six received placebo; per-sample allocation not given. Specimens were obtained on day 63 following the first vaccine or placebo injection.

The receptor was derived from a person between 18 and 60 years old who received the Ad26.COV2.S COVID-19 vaccine or a placebo. Source: peripheral blood, taken in a trial of Ad26.COV2.S vaccine versus placebo. This chain links TRBV5-4 with TRBJ2-3; 11 bases line up with TRBD2. DNA for the CDR3: TGTGCCAGCAGCGCCGGGCTAGCGGGGGGCCCCACAGATACGCAGTATTTT. Translating it yields CASSAGLAGGPTDTQYF.